This T cell receptor (beta chain) was found in a study of cytomegalovirus exposure and HLA in healthy donors. Primers: 60 Vbeta forward and 13 Jbeta reverse. Profiled with immunoSEQ multiplex PCR; TCRdb holds only in-frame clones, not every one. The sample contains 80,000 or so clones, roughly 74% of which appear only once. This CDR3 contains 11 residues. V shed 5 bases and J shed 8 bases, with 9 bases lying between them. Per germline, CDR1 SEHNR and CDR2 FQNEAQ (reference sequence). The chain joins TRBV7-9 to TRBJ1-2; D gene unclear. Sequencing used PBMCs. The sequence came from a man in his forties or fifties in good health and CMV-seronegative. The CDR3 protein is CASSPGSGYTF. The DNA of the CDR3 is TGTGCCAGCAGCCCCGGGAGCGGCTACACCTTC.